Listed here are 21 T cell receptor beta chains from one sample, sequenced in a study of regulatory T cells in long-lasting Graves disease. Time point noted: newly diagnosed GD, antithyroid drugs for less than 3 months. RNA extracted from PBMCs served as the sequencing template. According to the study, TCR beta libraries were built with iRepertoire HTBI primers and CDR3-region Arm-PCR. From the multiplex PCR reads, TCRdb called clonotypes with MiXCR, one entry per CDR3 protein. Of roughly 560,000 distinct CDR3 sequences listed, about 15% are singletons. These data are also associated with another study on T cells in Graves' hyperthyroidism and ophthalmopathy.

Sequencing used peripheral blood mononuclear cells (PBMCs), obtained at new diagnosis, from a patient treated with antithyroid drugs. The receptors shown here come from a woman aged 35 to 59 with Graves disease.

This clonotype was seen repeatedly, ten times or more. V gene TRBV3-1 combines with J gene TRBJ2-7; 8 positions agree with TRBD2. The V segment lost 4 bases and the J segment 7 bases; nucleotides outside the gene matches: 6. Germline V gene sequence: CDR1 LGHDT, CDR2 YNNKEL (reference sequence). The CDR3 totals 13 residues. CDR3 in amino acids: CASSLSGGGEQYF. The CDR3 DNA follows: TGTGCCAGCAGCCTCTCGGGGGGGGGAGAGCAGTACTTC.

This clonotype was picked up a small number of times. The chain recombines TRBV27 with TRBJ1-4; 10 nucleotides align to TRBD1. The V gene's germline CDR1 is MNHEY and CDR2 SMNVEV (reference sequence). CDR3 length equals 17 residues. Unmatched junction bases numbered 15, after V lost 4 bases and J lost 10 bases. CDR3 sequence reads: CASSSTGGSSGDAKLFF. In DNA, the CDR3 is TGTGCCAGCAGTTCGACAGGGGGCTCCAGTGGGGACGCAAAACTGTTTTTT. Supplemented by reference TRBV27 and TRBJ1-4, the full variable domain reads EAQVTQNPRYLITVTGKKLTVTCSQNMNHEYMSWYRQDPGLGLRQIYYSMNVEVTDKGDVPEGYKVSRKEKRNFPLILESPSPNQTSLYFCASSSTGGSSGDAKLFFGSGTQLSVL.

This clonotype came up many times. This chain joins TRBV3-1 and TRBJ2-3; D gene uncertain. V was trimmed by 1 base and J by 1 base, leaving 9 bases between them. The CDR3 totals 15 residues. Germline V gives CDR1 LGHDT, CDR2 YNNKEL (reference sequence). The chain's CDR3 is CASSQGGGGTDTQYF. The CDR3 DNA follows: TGTGCCAGCAGCCAAGGAGGCGGAGGCACAGATACGCAGTATTTT.

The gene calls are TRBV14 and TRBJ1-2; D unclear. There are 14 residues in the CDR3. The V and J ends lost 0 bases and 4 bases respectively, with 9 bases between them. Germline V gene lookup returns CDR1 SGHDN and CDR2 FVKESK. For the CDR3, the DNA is TGTGCCAGCAGCCAAGATATCAGCAGCTATGGCTACACCTTC. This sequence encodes CASSQDISSYGYTF.

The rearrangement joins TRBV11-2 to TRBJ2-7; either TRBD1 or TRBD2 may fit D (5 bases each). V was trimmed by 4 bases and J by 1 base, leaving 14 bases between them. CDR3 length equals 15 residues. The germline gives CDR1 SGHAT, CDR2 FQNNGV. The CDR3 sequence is CASSSGPLRSYEQYF. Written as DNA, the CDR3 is TGTGCCAGCAGCTCGGGACCCCTCCGGTCCTACGAGCAGTACTTC.

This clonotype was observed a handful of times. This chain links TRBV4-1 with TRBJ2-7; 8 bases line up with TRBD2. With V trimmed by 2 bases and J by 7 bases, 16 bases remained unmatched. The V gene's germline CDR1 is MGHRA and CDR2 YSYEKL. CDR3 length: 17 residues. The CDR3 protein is CASSQPGRGSGEGEQYF. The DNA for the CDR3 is TGCGCCAGCAGCCAACCCGGGAGGGGCTCTGGAGAGGGAGAGCAGTACTTC.

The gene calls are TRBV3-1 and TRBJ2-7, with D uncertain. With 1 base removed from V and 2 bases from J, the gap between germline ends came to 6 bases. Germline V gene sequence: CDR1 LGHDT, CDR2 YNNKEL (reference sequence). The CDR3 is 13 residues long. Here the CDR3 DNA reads TGTGCCAGCAGCCAAGCGGCGCCCTACGAGCAGTACTTC. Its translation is CASSQAAPYEQYF.

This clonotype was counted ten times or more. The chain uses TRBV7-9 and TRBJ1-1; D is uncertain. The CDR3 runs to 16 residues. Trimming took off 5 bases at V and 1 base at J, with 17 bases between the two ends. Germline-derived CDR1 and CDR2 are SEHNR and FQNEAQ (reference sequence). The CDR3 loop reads CASSLANGVKNTEAFF. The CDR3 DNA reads TGTGCCAGCAGCCTTGCTAATGGGGTCAAGAACACTGAAGCTTTCTTT.

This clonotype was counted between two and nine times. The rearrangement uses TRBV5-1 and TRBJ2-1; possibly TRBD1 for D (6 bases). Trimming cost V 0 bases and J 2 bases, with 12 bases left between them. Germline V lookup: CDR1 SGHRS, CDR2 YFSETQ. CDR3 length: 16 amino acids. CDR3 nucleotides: TGCGCCAGCAGCTTGGAGGTACAGGGTACCTACAATGAGCAGTTCTTC. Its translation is CASSLEVQGTYNEQFF.

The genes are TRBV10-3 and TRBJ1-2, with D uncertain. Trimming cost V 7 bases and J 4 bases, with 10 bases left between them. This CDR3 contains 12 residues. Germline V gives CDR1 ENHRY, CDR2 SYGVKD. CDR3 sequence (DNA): TGTGCCATCAATCCGGGCAGCTATGGCTACACCTTC. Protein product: CAINPGSYGYTF.

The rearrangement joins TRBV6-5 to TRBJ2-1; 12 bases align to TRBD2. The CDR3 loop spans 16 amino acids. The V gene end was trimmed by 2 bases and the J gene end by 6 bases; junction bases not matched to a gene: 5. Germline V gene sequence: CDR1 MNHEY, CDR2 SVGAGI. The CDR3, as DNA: TGTGCCAGCAGTTACAAACTAGCGGGGGGTAGCAATGAGCAGTTCTTC. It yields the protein CASSYKLAGGSNEQFF.

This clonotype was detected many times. The CDR3 coding sequence is TGTGCCAGCAGCCAAATGGGGCTAGCGGGGGGGAGCACAGATACGCAGTATTTT. It codes for CASSQMGLAGGSTDTQYF. This chain links TRBV12-3 or TRBV12-4 with TRBJ2-3, with 12 bases aligning to TRBD2. V lost 6 bases and J lost 0; bases outside the gene matches: 10. The CDR3 length is 18 residues.

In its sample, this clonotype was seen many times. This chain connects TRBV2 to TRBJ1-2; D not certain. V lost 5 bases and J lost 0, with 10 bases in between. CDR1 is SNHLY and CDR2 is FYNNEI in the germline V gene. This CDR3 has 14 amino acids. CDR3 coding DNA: TGTGCCAGCAGTCGGCCTGACGCTAACTATGGCTACACCTTC. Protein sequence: CASSRPDANYGYTF.

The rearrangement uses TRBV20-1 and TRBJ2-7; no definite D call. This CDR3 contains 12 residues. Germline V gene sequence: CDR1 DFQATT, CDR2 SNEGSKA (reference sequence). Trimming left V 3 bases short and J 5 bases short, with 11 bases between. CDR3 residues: CSASTDIHEQYF. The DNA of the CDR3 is TGCAGTGCTAGTACAGATATCCACGAGCAGTACTTC.

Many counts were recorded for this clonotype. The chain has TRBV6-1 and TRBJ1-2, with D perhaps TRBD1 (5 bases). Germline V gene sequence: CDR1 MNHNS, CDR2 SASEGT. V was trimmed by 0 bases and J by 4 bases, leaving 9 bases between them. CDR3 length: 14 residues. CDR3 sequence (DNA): TGTGCCAGCAGTGAAGCTGGGGGGACCTATGGCTACACCTTC. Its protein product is CASSEAGGTYGYTF.

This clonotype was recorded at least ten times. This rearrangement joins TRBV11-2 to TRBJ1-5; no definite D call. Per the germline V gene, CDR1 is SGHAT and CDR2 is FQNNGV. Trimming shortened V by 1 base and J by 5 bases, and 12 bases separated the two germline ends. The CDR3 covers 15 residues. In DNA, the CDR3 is TGTGCCAGCAGCTTAGGGGGTGGGCAGGATCAGCCCCAGCATTTT. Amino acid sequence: CASSLGGGQDQPQHF.

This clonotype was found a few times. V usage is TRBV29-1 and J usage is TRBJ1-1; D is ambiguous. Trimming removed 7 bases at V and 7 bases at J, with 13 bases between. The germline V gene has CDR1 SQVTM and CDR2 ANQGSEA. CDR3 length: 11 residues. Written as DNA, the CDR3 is TGCAGCGCTCTCGCCGGGAATGAAGCTTTCTTT. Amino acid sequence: CSALAGNEAFF.

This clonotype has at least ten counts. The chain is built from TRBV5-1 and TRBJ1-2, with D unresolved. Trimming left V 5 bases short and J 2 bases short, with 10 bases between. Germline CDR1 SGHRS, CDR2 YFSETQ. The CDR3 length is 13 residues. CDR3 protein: CASSPTQNYGYTF. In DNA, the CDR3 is TGCGCCAGCAGTCCCACCCAGAACTATGGCTACACCTTC. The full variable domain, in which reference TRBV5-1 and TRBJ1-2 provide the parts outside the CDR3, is KAGVTQTPRYLIKTRGQQVTLSCSPISGHRSVSWYQQTPGQGLQFLFEYFSETQRNKGNFPGRFSGRQFSNSRSEMNVSTLELGDSALYLCASSPTQNYGYTFGSGTRLTVV.

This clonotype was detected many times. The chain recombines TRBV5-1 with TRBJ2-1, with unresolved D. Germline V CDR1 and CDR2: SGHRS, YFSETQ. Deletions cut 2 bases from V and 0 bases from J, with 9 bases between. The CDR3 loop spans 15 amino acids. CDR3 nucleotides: TGCGCCAGCAGCTTCAATCCAGGCTCCTACAATGAGCAGTTCTTC. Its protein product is CASSFNPGSYNEQFF.

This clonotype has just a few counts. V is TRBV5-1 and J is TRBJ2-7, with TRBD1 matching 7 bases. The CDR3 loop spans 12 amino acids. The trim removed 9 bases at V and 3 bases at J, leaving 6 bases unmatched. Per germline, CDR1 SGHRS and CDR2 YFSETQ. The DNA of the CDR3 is TGCGCCATCGGACAGGAAAACTACGAGCAGTACTTC. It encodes CAIGQENYEQYF.

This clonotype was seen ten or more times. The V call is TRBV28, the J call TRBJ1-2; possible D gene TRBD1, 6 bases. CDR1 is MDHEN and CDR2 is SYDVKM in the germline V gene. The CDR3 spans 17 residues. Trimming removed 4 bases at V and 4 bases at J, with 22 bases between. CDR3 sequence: CASSSPRSDQGIYGYTF. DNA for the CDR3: TGTGCCAGCAGTTCCCCACGGAGTGATCAGGGGATCTATGGCTACACCTTC.